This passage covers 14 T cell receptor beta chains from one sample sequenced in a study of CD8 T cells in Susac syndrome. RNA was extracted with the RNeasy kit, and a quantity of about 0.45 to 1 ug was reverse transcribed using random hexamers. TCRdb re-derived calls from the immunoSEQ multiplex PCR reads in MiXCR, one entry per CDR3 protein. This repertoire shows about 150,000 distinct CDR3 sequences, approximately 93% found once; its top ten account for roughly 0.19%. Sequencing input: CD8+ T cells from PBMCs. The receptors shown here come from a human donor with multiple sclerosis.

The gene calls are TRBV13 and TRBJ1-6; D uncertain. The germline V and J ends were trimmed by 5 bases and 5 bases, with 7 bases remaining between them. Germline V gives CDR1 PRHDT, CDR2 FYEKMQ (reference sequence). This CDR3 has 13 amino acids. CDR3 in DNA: TGTGCCAGCAGCATTTCGAATAATTCACCCCTCCACTTT. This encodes CASSISNNSPLHF.

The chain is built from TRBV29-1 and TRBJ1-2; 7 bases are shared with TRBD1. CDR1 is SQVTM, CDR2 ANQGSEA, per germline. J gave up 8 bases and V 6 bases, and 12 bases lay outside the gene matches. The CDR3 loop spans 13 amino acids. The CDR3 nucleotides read TGCAGCGTGGGTAGACAGGGTCCGCGGGGCTACACCTTC. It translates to CSVGRQGPRGYTF.

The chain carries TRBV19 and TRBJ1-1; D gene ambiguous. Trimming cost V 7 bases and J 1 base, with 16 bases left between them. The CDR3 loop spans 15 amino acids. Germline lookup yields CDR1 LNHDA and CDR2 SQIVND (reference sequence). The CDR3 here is CASNPPGGGNTEAFF. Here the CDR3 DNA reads TGTGCCAGTAACCCCCCCGGTGGTGGGAACACTGAAGCTTTCTTT.

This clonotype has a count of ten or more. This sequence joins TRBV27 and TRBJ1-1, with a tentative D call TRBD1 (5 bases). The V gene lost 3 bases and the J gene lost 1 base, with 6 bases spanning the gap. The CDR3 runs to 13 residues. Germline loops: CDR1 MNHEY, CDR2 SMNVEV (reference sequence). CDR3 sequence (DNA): TGTGCCAGCAGTTTCGGGGGGAACACTGAAGCTTTCTTT. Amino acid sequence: CASSFGGNTEAFF.

The CDR3 DNA follows: TGCGCCAGCAGCATCCCCGACAGGTCCTCCTACGAGCAGTACTTC. It is translated as CASSIPDRSSYEQYF. The chain recombines TRBV5-1 with TRBJ2-7; D is perhaps TRBD1 (6 bases). With 4 bases removed from V and 0 bases from J, the gap between germline ends came to 14 bases. This CDR3 has 15 residues. Per germline, CDR1 SGHRS and CDR2 YFSETQ. The full variable domain, in which reference TRBV5-1 and TRBJ2-7 provide the parts outside the CDR3, is KAGVTQTPRYLIKTRGQQVTLSCSPISGHRSVSWYQQTPGQGLQFLFEYFSETQRNKGNFPGRFSGRQFSNSRSEMNVSTLELGDSALYLCASSIPDRSSYEQYFGPGTRLTVT.

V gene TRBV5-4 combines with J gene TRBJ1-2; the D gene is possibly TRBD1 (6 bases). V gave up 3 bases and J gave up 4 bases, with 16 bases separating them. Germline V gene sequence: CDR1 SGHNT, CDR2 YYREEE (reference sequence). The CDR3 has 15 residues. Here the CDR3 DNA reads TGTGCCAGCAGCTCGGCAACAGGGCCGGGCTATGGCTACACCTTC. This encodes CASSSATGPGYGYTF.

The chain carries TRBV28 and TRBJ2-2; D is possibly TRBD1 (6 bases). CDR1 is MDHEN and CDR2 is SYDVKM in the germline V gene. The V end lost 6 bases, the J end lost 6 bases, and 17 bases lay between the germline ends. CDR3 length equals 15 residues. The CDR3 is CASRPQGRKAGELFF. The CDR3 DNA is TGTGCCAGCAGACCACAGGGACGGAAGGCCGGGGAGCTGTTTTTT.

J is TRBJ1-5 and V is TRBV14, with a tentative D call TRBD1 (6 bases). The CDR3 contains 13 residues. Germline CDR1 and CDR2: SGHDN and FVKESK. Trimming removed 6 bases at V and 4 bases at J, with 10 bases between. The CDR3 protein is CASSSRGNQPQHF. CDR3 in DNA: TGTGCCAGCAGTTCCAGGGGTAATCAGCCCCAGCATTTT.

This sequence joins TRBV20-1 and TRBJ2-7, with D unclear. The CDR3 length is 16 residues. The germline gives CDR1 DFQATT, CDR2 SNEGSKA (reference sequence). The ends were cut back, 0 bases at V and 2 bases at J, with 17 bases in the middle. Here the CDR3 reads CSARDLSGHLTYEQYF. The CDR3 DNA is TGCAGTGCTAGAGATTTGTCCGGCCACTTAACCTACGAGCAGTACTTC.

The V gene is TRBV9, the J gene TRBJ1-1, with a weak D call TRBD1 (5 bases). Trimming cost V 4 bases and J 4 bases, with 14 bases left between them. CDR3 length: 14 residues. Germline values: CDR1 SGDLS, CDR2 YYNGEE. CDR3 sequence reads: CASSPGGLGTEAFF. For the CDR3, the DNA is TGTGCCAGCAGCCCGGGGGGGTTGGGCACTGAAGCTTTCTTT.

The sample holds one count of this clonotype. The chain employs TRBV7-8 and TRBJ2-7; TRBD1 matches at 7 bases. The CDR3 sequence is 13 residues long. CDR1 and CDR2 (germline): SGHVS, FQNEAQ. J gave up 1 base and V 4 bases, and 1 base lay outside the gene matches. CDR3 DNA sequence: TGTGCCAGCAGCTGGGACAGTTCCTACGAGCAGTACTTC. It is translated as CASSWDSSYEQYF.

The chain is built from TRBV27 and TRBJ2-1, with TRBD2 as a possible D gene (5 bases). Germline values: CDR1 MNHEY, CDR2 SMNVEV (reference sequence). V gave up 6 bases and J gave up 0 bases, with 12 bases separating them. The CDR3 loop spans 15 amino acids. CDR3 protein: CASSVSGSSYNEQFF. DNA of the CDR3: TGTGCCAGCAGCGTTTCGGGGAGCTCCTACAATGAGCAGTTCTTC.

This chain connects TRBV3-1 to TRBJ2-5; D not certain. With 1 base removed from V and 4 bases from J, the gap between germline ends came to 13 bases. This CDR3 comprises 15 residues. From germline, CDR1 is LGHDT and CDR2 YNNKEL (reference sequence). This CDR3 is CASSQVFGPAETQYF. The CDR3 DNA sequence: TGTGCCAGCAGCCAAGTTTTTGGCCCGGCAGAGACCCAGTACTTC.

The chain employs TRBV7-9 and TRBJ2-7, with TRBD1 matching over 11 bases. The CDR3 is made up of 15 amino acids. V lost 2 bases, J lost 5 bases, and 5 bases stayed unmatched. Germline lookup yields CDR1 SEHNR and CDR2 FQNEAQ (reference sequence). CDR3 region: CASSLPGQGVDEQYF. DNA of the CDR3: TGTGCCAGCAGCTTACCGGGACAGGGGGTCGACGAGCAGTACTTC.